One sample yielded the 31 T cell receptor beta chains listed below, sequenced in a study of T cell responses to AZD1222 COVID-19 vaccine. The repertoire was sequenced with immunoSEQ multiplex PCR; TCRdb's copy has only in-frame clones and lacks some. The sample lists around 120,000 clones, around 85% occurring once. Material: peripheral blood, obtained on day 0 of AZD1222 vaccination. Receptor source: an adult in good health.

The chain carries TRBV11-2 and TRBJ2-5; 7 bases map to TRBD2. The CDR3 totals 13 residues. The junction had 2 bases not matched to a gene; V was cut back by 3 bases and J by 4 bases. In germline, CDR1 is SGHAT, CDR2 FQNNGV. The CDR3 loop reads CASSLGGTETQYF. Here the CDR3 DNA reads TGTGCCAGCAGCTTGGGGGGGACAGAGACCCAGTACTTC.

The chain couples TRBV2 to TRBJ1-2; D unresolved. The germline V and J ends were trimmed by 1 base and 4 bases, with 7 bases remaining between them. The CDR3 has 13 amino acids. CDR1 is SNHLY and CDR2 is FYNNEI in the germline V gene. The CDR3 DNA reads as TGTGCCAGCAGTGAAGGAGAGCGCTATGGCTACACCTTC. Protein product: CASSEGERYGYTF.

The CDR3 DNA is TGCAGCGTTTCTAAGTACGGGGACAGGGTGGGCTACGAGCAGTACTTC. Amino acid sequence: CSVSKYGDRVGYEQYF. The chain carries TRBV29-1 and TRBJ2-7, with 9 bases aligning to TRBD1. V shed 5 bases and J 3 bases; nucleotides not matched to a gene: 14. The CDR3 spans 16 residues. From germline, CDR1 is SQVTM and CDR2 ANQGSEA.

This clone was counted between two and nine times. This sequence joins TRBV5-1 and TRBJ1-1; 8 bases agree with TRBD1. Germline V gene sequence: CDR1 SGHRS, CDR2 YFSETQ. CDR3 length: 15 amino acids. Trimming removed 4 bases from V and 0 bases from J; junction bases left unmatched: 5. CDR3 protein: CASSPAGGMNTEAFF. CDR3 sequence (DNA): TGCGCCAGCAGCCCAGCAGGGGGCATGAACACTGAAGCTTTCTTT.

The CDR3 sequence: CASSLGLAGGQRTDTQYF. DNA of the CDR3: TGTGCCAGCAGCCTTGGACTAGCGGGGGGGCAGAGGACAGATACGCAGTATTTT. V gene TRBV7-6 combines with J gene TRBJ2-3; 15 positions match TRBD2. Germline V gives CDR1 SGHVS, CDR2 FNYEAQ. The CDR3 totals 18 residues. V lost 5 bases to trimming and J lost 3 bases; unmatched junction nucleotides: 9.

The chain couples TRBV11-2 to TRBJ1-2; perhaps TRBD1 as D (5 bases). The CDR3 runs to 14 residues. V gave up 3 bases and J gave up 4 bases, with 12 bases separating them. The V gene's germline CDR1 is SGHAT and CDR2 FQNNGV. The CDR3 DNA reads TGTGCCAGCAGCTTTAATATAGGGACCTATGGCTACACCTTC. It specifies CASSFNIGTYGYTF.

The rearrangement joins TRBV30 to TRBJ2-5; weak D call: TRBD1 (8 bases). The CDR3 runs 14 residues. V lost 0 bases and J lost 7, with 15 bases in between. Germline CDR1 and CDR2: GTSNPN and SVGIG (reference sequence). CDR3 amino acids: CAWSVQGGKGTQYF. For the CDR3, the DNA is TGTGCCTGGAGTGTACAGGGGGGGAAGGGGACCCAGTACTTC.

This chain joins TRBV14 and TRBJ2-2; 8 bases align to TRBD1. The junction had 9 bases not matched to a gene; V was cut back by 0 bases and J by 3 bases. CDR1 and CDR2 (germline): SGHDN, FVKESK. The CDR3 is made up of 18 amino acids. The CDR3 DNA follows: TGTGCCAGCAGCCAAGATCTGAGACAGGGGTCGTACACCGGGGAGCTGTTTTTT. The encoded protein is CASSQDLRQGSYTGELFF.

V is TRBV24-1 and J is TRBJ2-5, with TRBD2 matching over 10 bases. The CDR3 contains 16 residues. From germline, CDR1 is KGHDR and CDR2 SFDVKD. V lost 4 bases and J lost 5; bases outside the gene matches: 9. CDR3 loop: CATSDLAGGPIETQYF. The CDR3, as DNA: TGTGCCACCAGTGACTTAGCGGGAGGTCCTATCGAGACCCAGTACTTC.

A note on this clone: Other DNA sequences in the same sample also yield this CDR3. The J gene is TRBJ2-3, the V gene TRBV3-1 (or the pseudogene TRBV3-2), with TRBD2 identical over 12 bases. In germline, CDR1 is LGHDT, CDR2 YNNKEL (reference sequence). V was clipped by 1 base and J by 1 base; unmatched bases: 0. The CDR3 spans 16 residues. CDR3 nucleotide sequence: TGTGCCAGCAGCCAAGGGACTAGCGGGGGCACAGATACGCAGTATTTT. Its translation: CASSQGTSGGTDTQYF.

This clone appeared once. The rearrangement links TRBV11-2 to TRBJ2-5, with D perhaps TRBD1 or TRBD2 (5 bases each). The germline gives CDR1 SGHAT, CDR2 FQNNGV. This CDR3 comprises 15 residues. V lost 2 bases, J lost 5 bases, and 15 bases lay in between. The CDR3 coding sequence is TGTGCCAGCAGCTTAAGGTTTTCCAGGGAGGAGACCCAGTACTTC. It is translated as CASSLRFSREETQYF.

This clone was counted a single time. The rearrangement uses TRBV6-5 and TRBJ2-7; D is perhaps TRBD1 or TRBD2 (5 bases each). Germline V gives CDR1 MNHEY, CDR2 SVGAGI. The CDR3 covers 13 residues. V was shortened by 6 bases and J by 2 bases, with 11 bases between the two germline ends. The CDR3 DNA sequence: TGTGCCAGCAGGGGGACGGCTACCTACGAGCAGTACTTC. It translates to CASRGTATYEQYF.

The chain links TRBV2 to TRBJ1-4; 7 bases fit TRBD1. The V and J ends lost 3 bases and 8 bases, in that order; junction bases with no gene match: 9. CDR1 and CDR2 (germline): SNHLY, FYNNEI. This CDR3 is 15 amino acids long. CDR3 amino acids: CASSEAQGVWEKLFF. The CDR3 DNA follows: TGTGCCAGCAGTGAGGCCCAGGGGGTTTGGGAAAAACTGTTTTTT.

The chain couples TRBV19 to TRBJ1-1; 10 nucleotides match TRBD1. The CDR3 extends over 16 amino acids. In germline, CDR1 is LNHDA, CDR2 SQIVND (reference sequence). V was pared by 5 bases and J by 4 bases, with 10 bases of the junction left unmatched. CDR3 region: CASSVPLGQGSTEAFF. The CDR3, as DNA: TGTGCCAGTAGTGTACCACTGGGACAGGGGAGCACTGAAGCTTTCTTT.

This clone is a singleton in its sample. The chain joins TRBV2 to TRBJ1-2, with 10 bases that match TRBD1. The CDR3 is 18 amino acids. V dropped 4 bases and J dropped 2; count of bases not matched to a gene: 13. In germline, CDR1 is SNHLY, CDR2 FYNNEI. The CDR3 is CASSGGQGNGAPNYGYTF. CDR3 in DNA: TGTGCCAGCAGTGGGGGACAGGGGAACGGGGCCCCGAACTATGGCTACACCTTC. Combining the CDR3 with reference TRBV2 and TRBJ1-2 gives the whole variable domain EPEVTQTPSHQVTQMGQEVILRCVPISNHLYFYWYRQILGQKVEFLVSFYNNEISEKSEIFDDQFSVERPDGSNFTLKIRSTKLEDSAMYFCASSGGQGNGAPNYGYTFGSGTRLTVV.

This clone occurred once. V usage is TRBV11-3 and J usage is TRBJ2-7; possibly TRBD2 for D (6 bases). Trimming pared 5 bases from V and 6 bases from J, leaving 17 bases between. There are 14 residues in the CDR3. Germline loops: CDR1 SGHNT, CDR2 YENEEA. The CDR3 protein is CASSLSRAGREQYF. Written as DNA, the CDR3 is TGTGCCAGCAGCCTATCCCGGGCGGGGCGCGAGCAGTACTTC.

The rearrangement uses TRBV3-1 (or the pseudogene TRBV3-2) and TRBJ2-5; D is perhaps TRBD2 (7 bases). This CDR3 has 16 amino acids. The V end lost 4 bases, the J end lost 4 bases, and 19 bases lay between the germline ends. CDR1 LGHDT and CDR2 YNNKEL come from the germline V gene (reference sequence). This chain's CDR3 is CASSLVGGAGGETQYF. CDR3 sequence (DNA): TGTGCCAGCAGCCTAGTAGGGGGGGCCGGAGGAGAGACCCAGTACTTC.

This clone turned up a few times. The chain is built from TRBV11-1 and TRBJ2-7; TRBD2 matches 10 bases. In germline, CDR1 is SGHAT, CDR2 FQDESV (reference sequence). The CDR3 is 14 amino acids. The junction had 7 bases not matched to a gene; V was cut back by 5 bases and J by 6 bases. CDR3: CASSKPSGGSEQYF. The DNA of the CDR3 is TGTGCCAGCAGCAAGCCTAGCGGGGGAAGCGAGCAGTACTTC.

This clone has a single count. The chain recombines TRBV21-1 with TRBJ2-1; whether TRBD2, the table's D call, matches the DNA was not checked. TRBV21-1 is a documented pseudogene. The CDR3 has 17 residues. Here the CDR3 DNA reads TGTGCCAGCAGCAAAGCGAAGAACCAGCGGGGTTACAATGAGCAGTTCTTC. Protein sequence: CASSKAKNQRGYNEQFF.

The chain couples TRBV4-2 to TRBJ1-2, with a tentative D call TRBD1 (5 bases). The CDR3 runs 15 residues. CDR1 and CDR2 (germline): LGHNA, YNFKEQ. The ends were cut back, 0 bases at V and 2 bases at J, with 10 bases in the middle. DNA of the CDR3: TGTGCCAGCAGCCAAGATATGGGGGTAAACTATGGCTACACCTTC. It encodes CASSQDMGVNYGYTF.

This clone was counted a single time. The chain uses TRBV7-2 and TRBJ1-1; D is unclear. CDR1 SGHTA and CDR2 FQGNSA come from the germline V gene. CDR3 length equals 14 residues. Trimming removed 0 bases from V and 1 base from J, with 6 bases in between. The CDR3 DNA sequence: TGTGCCAGCAGCTTAGCGGGTAGGAACACTGAAGCTTTCTTT. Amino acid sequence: CASSLAGRNTEAFF.

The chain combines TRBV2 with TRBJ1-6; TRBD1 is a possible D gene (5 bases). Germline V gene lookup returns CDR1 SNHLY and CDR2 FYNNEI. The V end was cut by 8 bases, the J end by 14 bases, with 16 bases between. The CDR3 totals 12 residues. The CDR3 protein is CASGGAKGTLHF. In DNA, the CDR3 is TGTGCCAGCGGCGGGGCGAAGGGAACCCTCCACTTT.

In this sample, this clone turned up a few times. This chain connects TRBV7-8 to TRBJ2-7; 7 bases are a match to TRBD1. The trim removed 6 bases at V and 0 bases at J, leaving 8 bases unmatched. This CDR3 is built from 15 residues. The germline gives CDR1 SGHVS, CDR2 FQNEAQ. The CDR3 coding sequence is TGTGCCAGCAGTCGGGCCGGGACAGACTCCTACGAGCAGTACTTC. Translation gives CASSRAGTDSYEQYF.

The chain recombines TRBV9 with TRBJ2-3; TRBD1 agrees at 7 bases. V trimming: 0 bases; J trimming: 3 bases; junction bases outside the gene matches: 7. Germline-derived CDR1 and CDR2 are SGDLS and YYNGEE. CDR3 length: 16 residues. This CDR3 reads CASSVVKGGGTDTQYF. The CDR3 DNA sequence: TGTGCCAGCAGCGTAGTAAAAGGGGGCGGTACAGATACGCAGTATTTT.

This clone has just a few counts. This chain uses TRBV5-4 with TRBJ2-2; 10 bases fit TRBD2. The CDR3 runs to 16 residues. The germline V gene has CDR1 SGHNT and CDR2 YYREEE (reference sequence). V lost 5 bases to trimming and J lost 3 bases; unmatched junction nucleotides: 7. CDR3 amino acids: CASRGASGSYTGELFF. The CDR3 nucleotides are TGTGCCAGCAGAGGGGCTAGCGGGAGCTACACCGGGGAGCTGTTTTTT.

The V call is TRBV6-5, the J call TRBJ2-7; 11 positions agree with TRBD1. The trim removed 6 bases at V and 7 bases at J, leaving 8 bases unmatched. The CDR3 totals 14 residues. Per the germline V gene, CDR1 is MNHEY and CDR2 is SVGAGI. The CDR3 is CASRVRDRGFEQYF. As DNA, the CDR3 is TGTGCCAGCAGGGTCCGGGACAGGGGGTTTGAGCAGTACTTC.

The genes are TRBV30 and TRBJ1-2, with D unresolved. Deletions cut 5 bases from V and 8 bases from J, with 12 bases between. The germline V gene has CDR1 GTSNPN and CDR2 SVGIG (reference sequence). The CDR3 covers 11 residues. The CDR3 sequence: CAWQKGLGYTF. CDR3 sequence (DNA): TGTGCCTGGCAGAAGGGTTTAGGCTACACCTTC.

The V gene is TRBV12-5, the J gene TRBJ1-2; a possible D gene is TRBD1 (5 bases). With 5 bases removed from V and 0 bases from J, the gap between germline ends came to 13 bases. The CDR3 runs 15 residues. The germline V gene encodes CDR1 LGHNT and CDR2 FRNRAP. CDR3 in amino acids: CASGPSGAANYGYTF. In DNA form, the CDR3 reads TGTGCTAGTGGTCCCTCCGGGGCAGCTAACTATGGCTACACCTTC.

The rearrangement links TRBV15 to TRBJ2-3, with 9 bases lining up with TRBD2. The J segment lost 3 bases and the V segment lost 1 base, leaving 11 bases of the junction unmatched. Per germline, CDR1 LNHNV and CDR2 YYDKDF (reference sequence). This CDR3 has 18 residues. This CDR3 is CATSRGPQLAGTTDTQYF. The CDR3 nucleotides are TGTGCCACCAGCAGAGGTCCCCAGCTAGCGGGGACTACAGATACGCAGTATTTT.

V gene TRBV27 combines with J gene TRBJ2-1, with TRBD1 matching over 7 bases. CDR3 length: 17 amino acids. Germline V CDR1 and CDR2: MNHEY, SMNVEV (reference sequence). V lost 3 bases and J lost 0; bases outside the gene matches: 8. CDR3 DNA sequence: TGTGCCAGCAGTTTCCTAGTTGGGGACAGCTCCTACAATGAGCAGTTCTTC. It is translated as CASSFLVGDSSYNEQFF.

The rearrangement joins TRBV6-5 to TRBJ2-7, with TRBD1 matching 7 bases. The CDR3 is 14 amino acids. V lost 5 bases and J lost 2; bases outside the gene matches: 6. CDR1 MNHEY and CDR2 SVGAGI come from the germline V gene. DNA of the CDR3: TGTGCCAGCAGTCTCCCCGGGACAGCCTACGAGCAGTACTTC. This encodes CASSLPGTAYEQYF.